This TCR beta chain was recorded in a study of T cell responses to AZD1222 COVID-19 vaccine. The overall study: Second-dose intervals of approximately 4 or approximately 12 weeks were pooled.

Method: immunoSEQ multiplex PCR; TCRdb's copy keeps in-frame clones and lacks some. The sample lists about 56,000 clones; approximately 85% were seen once. A note on this clone: Its antigen is still unknown.

This CDR3 is built from 15 residues. Germline V gene data show CDR1 as SGDLS and CDR2 as YYNGEE. V lost 3 bases to trimming and J lost 0 bases, with 12 bases between them. General study findings and limits: At study baseline, merely about 6 AZD1222 recipients were seropositive. Repertoires in all cases were sampled only once the peak T cell response had passed. The donor group comprised mostly white British people and more females; the analysis possibly underestimated clonal diversity.

This TCR was sampled from an adult in good health. The gene calls are TRBV9 and TRBJ1-1; D gene uncertain. Sample: peripheral blood, taken on day 0 of AZD1222 vaccination. In nucleotides, the CDR3 is TGTGCCAGCAGCGCCACGAAGGGCCTGAACACTGAAGCTTTCTTT. Its protein is CASSATKGLNTEAFF.